This T cell receptor beta chain appears in the sequencing data of a study of blood T cell repertoires in COVID-19. Study information: Donors in the United States, Italy and Spain gave samples during acute or convalescent COVID-19. T cells, B-cell-depleted T cells, or PBMCs provided the cDNA or gDNA that served as material.

The CDR3 totals 14 residues. Germline V lookup: CDR1 MNHEY, CDR2 SVGAGI. The J segment lost 6 bases and the V segment lost 7 bases, leaving 4 bases of the junction unmatched. In the study's own analysis: Counts of nucleated cells, estimated from reference gene primer amplification, were obtained. Assay used: immunoSEQ multiplex PCR; TCRdb lists only in-frame clones, some missing. That table gives V, J and clone size, and the DNA gave D and trimming. This repertoire shows some 97,000 clones, 80% found once; its top ten account for less than 35%. This sequence joins TRBV6-5 and TRBJ1-6, with 9 positions matching TRBD1. Sequenced sample: peripheral blood. This TCR came from a man aged 70 or older with active or convalescent COVID-19. The CDR3 here is CASNRQGGNSPLHF. The CDR3, as DNA: TGTGCCAGCAATAGACAGGGGGGTAATTCACCCCTCCACTTT.